This is a list of T cell receptor beta chains from one sample in a study of blood T cell repertoires in COVID-19. Clones were sequenced by immunoSEQ multiplex PCR, and TCRdb holds only the in-frame ones, with some missing. The repertoire consists of 91,000 or so clones, with 80% to 90% occurring once and the leading ten covering roughly 15%. The sequencing input was peripheral blood. These receptors all come from a human donor in a cohort sampled during active COVID-19. Each CDR3 is given with its conserved first and last residue. The order of the fields is D gene, clone size, V gene, J gene, CDR3 protein, CDR3 DNA. The D gene is left open where the match is weak. Expanded clones are given a class, and other clones once, few, many or no size at all.

d_gene: TRBD1
abundance: .
v_gene: TRBV20-1
j_gene: TRBJ2-1
CDR3aa: CSASTGQGNNEQFF
CDR3nt: TGCAGTGCTAGTACTGGACAGGGGAACAATGAGCAGTTCTTC

d_gene: TRBD2
abundance: .
v_gene: TRBV5-4
j_gene: TRBJ2-5
CDR3aa: CASAPSGGAETQYF
CDR3nt: TGTGCCAGCGCGCCTAGCGGGGGGGCAGAGACCCAGTACTTC

d_gene: TRBD2
abundance: .
v_gene: TRBV3-1/TRBV3-2
j_gene: TRBJ2-1
CDR3aa: CASSQPGTSGSNEQFF
CDR3nt: TGTGCCAGCAGCCAGCCCGGGACTAGCGGTAGCAATGAGCAGTTCTTC

d_gene: .
abundance: .
v_gene: TRBV5-1
j_gene: TRBJ2-5
CDR3aa: CASSFGGQQETQYF
CDR3nt: TGCGCCAGCAGCTTCGGGGGGCAGCAAGAGACCCAGTACTTC

d_gene: TRBD1
abundance: .
v_gene: TRBV28
j_gene: TRBJ2-5
CDR3aa: CASSTARDRTETQYF
CDR3nt: TGTGCCAGCAGTACTGCCCGGGACAGGACGGAGACCCAGTACTTC

d_gene: TRBD2
abundance: .
v_gene: TRBV13
j_gene: TRBJ2-1
CDR3aa: CASSVGGAAYNEQFF
CDR3nt: TGTGCCAGCAGCGTCGGGGGGGCCGCCTACAATGAGCAGTTCTTC

d_gene: .
abundance: .
v_gene: TRBV21-1
j_gene: TRBJ2-7
CDR3aa: CAGPCWGTSGIDYEQYF
CDR3nt: TGTGCCGGCCCCTGCTGGGGTACTAGCGGGATTGACTACGAGCAGTACTTC

d_gene: TRBD1
abundance: .
v_gene: TRBV2
j_gene: TRBJ1-1
CDR3aa: CASRDRDSLNTEAFF
CDR3nt: TGTGCCAGCAGGGACCGGGACAGTTTGAACACTGAAGCTTTCTTT

d_gene: .
abundance: .
v_gene: TRBV27
j_gene: TRBJ1-1
CDR3aa: CASSTQHTVGWTEAFF
CDR3nt: TGTGCCAGCAGTACTCAACATACAGTTGGTTGGACTGAAGCTTTCTTT

d_gene: TRBD1
abundance: few
v_gene: TRBV4-1
j_gene: TRBJ1-4
CDR3aa: CASSQESTGALRKLFF
CDR3nt: TGCGCCAGCAGCCAAGAGTCCACAGGGGCGCTCAGAAAACTGTTTTTT